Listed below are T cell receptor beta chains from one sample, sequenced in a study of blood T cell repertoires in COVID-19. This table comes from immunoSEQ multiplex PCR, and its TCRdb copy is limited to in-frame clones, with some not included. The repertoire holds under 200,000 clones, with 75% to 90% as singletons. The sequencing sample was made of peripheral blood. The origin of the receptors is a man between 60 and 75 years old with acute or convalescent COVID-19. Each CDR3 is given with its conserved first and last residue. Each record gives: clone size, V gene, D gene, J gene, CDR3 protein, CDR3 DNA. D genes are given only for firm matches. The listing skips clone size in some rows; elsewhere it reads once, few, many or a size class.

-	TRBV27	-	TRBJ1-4	CARGWAYTYHNEKLFF	TGTGCCCGGGGATGGGCATATACCTACCATAATGAAAAACTGTTTTTT
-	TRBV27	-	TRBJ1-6	CASSPDIVSYNSPLHF	TGTGCCAGCAGCCCGGACATAGTCTCCTATAATTCACCCCTCCACTTT
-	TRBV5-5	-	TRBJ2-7	CASSLLVGSPFSYEQYF	TGTGCCAGCAGCTTGCTTGTTGGGAGCCCTTTCTCCTACGAGCAGTACTTC
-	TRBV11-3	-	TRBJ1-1	CASSKVSGEAFF	TGTGCCAGCAGCAAGGTGTCGGGTGAAGCTTTCTTT
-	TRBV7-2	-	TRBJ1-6	CASSLGRRAGDNSPLHF	TGTGCCAGCAGCTTAGGTAGGAGGGCGGGAGATAATTCACCCCTCCACTTT
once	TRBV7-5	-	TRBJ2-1	CARSTSGGDRDEQFF	TGTGCCAGAAGCACTAGCGGGGGAGACAGGGATGAGCAGTTCTTC
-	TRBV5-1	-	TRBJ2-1	CASSLASVQGPHNEQFF	TGCGCCAGCAGCTTGGCCTCTGTACAGGGCCCTCACAATGAGCAGTTCTTC
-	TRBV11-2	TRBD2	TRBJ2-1	CASSSYSGRNRRFHEQFF	TGTGCCAGCAGCTCTTATAGCGGGAGGAATCGTAGGTTCCATGAGCAGTTCTTC
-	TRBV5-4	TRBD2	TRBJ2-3	CASSLGSAGGPRPDTQYF	TGTGCCAGCAGCTTGGGTTCAGCGGGGGGGCCCCGGCCAGATACGCAGTATTTT
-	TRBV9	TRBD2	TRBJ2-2	CASSVLAGTGELFF	TGTGCCAGCAGCGTTCTAGCGGGCACCGGGGAGCTGTTTTTT
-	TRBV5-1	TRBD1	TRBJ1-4	CASSSQGNSEKLFF	TGCGCCAGCAGCTCACAGGGGAATAGTGAAAAACTGTTTTTT
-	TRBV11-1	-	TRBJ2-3	CASSLGSLRSTDTQYF	TGTGCCAGCAGCTTAGGAAGTCTTCGGAGCACAGATACGCAGTATTTT
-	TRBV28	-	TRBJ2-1	CASSPPDRNEQFF	TGTGCCAGCAGTCCCCCCGACAGAAATGAGCAGTTCTTC
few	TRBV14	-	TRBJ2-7	CASSQAVGGEQYF	TGTGCCAGCAGCCAAGCGGTAGGGGGCGAGCAGTACTTC
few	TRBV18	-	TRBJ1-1	CASSLLQGPEAFF	TGTGCCAGCTCTCTATTGCAGGGTCCTGAAGCTTTCTTT
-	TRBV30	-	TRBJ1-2	CAWSATFGYTF	TGTGCCTGGAGTGCGACATTTGGCTACACCTTC
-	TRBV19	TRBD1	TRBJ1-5	CASSRTGVNQPQHF	TGTGCCAGTAGCCGTACAGGGGTCAATCAGCCCCAGCATTTT
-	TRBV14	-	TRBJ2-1	CASSQDAAPRGQFF	TGTGCCAGCAGCCAAGATGCGGCCCCCAGGGGGCAGTTCTTC
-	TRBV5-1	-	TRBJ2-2	CASSPLGYTGELFF	TGCGCCAGCAGCCCCCTTGGCTACACCGGGGAGCTGTTTTTT
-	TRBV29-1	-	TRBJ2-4	CSVEEQLLAKNIQYF	TGCAGCGTTGAAGAGCAACTACTAGCCAAAAACATTCAGTACTTC
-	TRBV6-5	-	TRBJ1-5	CASSRRGPSNQPQHF	TGTGCCAGCAGTCGCAGGGGACCTAGCAATCAGCCCCAGCATTTT
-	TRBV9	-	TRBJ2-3	CASSVGTSFSTDTQYF	TGTGCCAGCAGCGTAGGGACTTCCTTTAGCACAGATACGCAGTATTTT
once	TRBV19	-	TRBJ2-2	CASSTQTGGELFF	TGTGCCAGTAGTACTCAGACAGGCGGGGAGCTGTTTTTT
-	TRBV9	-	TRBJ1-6	CASSVDGFYSPLHF	TGTGCCAGCAGCGTAGACGGGTTTTATTCACCCCTCCACTTT
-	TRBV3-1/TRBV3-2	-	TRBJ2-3	CASSQGADSGTDTQYF	TGTGCCAGCAGCCAGGGTGCGGACTCAGGCACAGATACGCAGTATTTT
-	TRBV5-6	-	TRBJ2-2	CASRTASNTGELFF	TGTGCCAGCAGGACAGCGTCGAACACCGGGGAGCTGTTTTTT